The subject of this entry is one T cell receptor beta chain. Those enrolled in Seattle joined during active infection and were followed longitudinally afterward. These data are taken from a study of blood T cell repertoires in COVID-19. Assay used: immunoSEQ multiplex PCR; TCRdb lists only in-frame clones, some missing. The table shows 50,000 to 60,000 clones, with 87% occurring only once. This CDR3 comprises 14 residues. Germline V CDR1 and CDR2: MDHEN, SYDVKM. Trimming cost V 5 bases and J 4 bases, with 14 bases left between them. This sequence was found in a man in his forties with COVID-19, enrolled during active disease. Sequencing input: peripheral blood. V and J are TRBV28 and TRBJ2-5; maybe TRBD1 (5 bases). The CDR3 coding sequence is TGTGCCAGCAGTCCCCCAATGGGGCCAGAGACCCAGTACTTC. This translates into CASSPPMGPETQYF.